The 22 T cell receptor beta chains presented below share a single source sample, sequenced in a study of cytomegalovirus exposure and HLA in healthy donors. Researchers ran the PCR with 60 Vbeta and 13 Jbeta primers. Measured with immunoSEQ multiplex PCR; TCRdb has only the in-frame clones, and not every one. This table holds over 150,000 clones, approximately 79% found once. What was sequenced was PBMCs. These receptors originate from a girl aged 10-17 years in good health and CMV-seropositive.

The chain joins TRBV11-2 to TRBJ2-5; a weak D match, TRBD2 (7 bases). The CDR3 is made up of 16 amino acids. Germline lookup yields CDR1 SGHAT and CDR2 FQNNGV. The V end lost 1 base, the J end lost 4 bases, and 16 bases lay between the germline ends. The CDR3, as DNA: TGTGCCAGCAGCTTAGGCGACAGGAGGGGGGGAGAGACCCAGTACTTC. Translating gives CASSLGDRRGGETQYF.

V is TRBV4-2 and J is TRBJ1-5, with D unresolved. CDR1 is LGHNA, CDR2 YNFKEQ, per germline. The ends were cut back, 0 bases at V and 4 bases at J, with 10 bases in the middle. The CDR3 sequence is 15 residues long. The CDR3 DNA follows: TGTGCCAGCAGCCAAGAAGTCGCCGGGAATCAGCCCCAGCATTTT. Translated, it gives CASSQEVAGNQPQHF.

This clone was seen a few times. The CDR3 region is CASWGSNTEAFF. The CDR3 DNA is TGTGCCAGCTGGGGCAGTAACACTGAAGCTTTCTTT. This sequence joins TRBV7-9 and TRBJ1-1, with a weak D call TRBD1 (5 bases). This CDR3 has 12 amino acids. V lost 8 bases and J lost 2, with 9 bases in between. Germline lookup yields CDR1 SEHNR and CDR2 FQNEAQ (reference sequence).

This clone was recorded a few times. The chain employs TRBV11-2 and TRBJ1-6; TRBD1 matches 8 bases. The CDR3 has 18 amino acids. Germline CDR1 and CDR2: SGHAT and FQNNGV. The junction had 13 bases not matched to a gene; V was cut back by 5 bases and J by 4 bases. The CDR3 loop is CASSHIGQGSSYNSPLHF. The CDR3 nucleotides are TGTGCCAGCAGCCATATCGGACAGGGAAGTTCGTATAATTCACCCCTCCACTTT.

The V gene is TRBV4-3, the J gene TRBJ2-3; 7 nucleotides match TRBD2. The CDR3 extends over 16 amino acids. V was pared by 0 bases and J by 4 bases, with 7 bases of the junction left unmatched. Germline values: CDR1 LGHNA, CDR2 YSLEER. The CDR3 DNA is TGCGCCAGCAGCCAAGACGGGGCTAGCGGCTCAGATACGCAGTATTTT. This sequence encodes CASSQDGASGSDTQYF.

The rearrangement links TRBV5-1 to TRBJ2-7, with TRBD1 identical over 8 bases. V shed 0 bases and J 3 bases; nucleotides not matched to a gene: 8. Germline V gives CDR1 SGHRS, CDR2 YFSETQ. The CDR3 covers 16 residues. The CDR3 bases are TGCGCCAGCAGCTTGGCCTTGACAGGGGCCTACTACGAGCAGTACTTC. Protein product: CASSLALTGAYYEQYF.

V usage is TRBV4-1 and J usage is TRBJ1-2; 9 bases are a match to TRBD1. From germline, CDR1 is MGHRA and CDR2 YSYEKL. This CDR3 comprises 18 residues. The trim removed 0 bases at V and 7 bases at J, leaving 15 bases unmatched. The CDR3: CASSQDLQQGARWSGYTF. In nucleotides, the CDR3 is TGCGCCAGCAGCCAAGATCTGCAACAGGGGGCGCGTTGGAGTGGCTACACCTTC.

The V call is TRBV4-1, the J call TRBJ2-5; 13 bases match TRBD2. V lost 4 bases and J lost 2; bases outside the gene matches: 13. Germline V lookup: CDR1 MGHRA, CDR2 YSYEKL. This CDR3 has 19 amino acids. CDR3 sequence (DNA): TGCGCCAGCAGCCTAAAAGTGACTAGCGGGGGGTTATTTCAAGAGACCCAGTACTTC. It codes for CASSLKVTSGGLFQETQYF.

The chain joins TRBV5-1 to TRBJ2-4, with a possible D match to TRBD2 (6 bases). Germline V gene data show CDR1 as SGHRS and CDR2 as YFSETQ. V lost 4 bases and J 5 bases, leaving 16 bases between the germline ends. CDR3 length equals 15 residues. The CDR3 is CASSPLAGNQNIQYF. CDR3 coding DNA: TGCGCCAGCAGCCCCCTCGCGGGGAACCAAAACATTCAGTACTTC.

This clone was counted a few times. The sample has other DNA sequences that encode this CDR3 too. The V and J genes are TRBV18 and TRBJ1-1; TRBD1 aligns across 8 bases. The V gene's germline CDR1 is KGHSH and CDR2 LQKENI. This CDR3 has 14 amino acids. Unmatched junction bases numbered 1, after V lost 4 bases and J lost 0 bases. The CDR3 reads CASSLGQVNTEAFF. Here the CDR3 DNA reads TGTGCCAGCTCACTGGGACAGGTGAACACTGAAGCTTTCTTT.

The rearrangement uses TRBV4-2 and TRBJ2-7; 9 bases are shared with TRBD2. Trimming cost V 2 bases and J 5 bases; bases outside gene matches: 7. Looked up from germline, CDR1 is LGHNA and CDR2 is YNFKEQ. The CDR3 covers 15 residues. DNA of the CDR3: TGTGCCAGCAGCCAAACCAGCGGGGGGAGCAACGAGCAGTACTTC. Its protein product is CASSQTSGGSNEQYF.

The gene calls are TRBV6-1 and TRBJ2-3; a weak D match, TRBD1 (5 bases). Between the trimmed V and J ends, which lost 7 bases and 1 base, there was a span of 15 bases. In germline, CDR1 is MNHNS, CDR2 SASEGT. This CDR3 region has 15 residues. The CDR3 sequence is CASNNLGARTDTQYF. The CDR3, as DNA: TGTGCCAGCAACAACCTAGGGGCCCGCACAGATACGCAGTATTTT.

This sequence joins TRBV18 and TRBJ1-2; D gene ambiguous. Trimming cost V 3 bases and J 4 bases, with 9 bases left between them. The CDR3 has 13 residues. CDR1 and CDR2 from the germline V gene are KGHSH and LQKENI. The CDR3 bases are TGTGCCAGCTCACCCCCAGTTGGCTATGGCTACACCTTC. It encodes CASSPPVGYGYTF.

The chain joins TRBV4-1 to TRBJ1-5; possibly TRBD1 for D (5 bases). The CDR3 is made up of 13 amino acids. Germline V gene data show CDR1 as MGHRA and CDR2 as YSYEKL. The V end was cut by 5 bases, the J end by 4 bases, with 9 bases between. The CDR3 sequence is CASSSRVNQPQHF. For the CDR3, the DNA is TGCGCCAGCAGCAGCAGGGTTAATCAGCCCCAGCATTTT.

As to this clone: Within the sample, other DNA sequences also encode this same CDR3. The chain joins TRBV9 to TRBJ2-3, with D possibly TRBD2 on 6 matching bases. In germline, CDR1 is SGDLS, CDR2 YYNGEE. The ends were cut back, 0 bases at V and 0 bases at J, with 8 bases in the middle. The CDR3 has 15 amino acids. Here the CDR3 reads CASSVGLVSTDTQYF. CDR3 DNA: TGTGCCAGCAGCGTAGGACTAGTTAGCACAGATACGCAGTATTTT. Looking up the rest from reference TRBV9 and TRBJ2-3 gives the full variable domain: DSGVTQTPKHLITATGQRVTLRCSPRSGDLSVYWYQQSLDQGLQFLIQYYNGEERAKGNILERFSAQQFPDLHSELNLSSLELGDSALYFCASSVGLVSTDTQYFGPGTRLTVL.

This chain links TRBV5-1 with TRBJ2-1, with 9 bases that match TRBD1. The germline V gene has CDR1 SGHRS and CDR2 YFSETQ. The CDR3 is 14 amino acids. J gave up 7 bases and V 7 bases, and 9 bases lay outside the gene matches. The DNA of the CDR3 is TGCGCCAGCCAACAACTACAGGGGGCTAATGAGCAGTTCTTC. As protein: CASQQLQGANEQFF. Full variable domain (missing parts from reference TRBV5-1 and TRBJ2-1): KAGVTQTPRYLIKTRGQQVTLSCSPISGHRSVSWYQQTPGQGLQFLFEYFSETQRNKGNFPGRFSGRQFSNSRSEMNVSTLELGDSALYLCASQQLQGANEQFFGPGTRLTVL.

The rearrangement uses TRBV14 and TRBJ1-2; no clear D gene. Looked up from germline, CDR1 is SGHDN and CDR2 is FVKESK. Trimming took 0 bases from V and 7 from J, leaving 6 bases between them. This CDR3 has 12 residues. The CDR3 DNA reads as TGTGCCAGCAGCCAAGACGTGGCTGGCTACACCTTC. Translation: CASSQDVAGYTF.

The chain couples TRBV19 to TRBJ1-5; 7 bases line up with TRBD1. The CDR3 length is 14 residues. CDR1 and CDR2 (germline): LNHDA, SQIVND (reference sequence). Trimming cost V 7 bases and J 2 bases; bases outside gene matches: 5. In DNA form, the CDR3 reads TGTGCCAGTAAACTAGGGGGCGGCAATCAGCCCCAGCATTTT. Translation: CASKLGGGNQPQHF.

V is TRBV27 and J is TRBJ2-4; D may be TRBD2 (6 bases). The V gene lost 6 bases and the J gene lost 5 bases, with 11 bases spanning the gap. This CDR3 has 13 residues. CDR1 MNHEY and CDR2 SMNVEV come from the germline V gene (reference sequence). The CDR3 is CASRTRNQNIQYF. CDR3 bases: TGTGCCAGCAGGACTAGGAATCAAAACATTCAGTACTTC.

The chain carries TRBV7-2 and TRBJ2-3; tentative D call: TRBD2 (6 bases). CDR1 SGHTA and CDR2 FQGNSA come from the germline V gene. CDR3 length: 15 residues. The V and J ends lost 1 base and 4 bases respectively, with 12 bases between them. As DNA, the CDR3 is TGTGCCAGCAGCTTAGACGGGGGAAATGCAGATACGCAGTATTTT. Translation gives CASSLDGGNADTQYF.

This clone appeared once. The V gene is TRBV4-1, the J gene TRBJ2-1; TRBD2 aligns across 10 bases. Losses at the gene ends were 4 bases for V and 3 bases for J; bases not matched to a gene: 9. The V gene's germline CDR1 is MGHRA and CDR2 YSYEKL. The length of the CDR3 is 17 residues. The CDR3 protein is CASSLHASGGYYNEQFF. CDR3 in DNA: TGCGCCAGCAGCCTTCACGCTAGCGGGGGATACTACAATGAGCAGTTCTTC.

CDR3 nucleotides: TGTGCCAGCAGAGAACTAGCGGGGGGCTCCTACGAGCAGTACTTC. Its translation is CASRELAGGSYEQYF. The J gene is TRBJ2-7, the V gene TRBV6-5; 12 bases match TRBD2. Trimming at V came to 6 bases and at J to 0 bases, leaving 3 bases not matched to a gene. CDR1 is MNHEY and CDR2 is SVGAGI in the germline V gene. The length of the CDR3 is 15 residues.